Described below is a single TCR beta chain sequence and its context. This clonotype was detected only a few times. It has no known antigen specificity. No clone much larger than this one lies a single base away; base qualities are absent. The CDR1 and CDR2 encoded by the germline V gene are MDHEN and SYDVKM. V loses 7 bases, J loses 2 bases, and the germline ends lie 11 bases apart. From the cysteine up to the phenylalanine, the CDR3 has a length of 13 residues. Kept here is only the CDR3 DNA, which spans 39 bases and is read in frame from base 1. The treatment or condition label, as the study defines it: allogeneic hematopoietic cell transplantation with graft depleted of TCRalphabeta T cells and CD19 B cells. The children who served as transplant recipients had been given grafts of TCRalphabeta/CD19-depleted allogeneic hematopoietic cells. The library was produced with PCR. Sequenced using an Illumina HiSeq 2500. TCR library preparation used molecular barcoding, with unique molecular identifiers applied to normalize quantification of the TCRbeta repertoire. The public sequencing data were trimmed at Q25 with fastp and processed into clonotypes with MiXCR by TCRdb, which kept only in-frame beta chains. Rows are unified per CDR3 protein, each entry keeping the most common DNA and genes. The table for this sample lists some 600,000 distinct CDR3 sequences; approximately 12% of them were counted only once. Roughly 2.3% of the sample goes to the ten largest clones.

The record originates from a study of T-cell reconstitution after alpha-beta-depleted transplantation in children (dated by TCRdb to about 2016). General notes on the study: T-cell immune reconstitution after TCRalphabeta/CD19-depleted allogeneic hematopoietic cell transplantation in children was quantitatively tracked in the study by means of TCR repertoire profiling.

Broad study findings and their caveats: The apparently early alphabetaT-cell count recovery about two months after transplant was reportedly dependent on only several hundred rapidly expanded clones derived from non-depleted graft cells. The frequencies of hyperexpanded clones fell over the following months, and after one year, T-cell counts and TCRbeta diversity were mostly attributed to newly produced T cells. The high TCRbeta diversity at day 60 in some patients was ascribed to recipient T cells and intrathymic progenitors that had survived conditioning.

Sequencing used PBMCs, mostly from graft donor cells, obtained 360 days after TCRalphabeta/CD19-depleted stem cell transplant. The TCR sequence derives from a male patient aged 10-17 years who had a stem cell transplant for acute myeloid leukemia, so the T cells may come from the graft donor. The chain joins TRBV28 to TRBJ2-5, with the D gene call left open. The bases read TGTGCCAGCACAACTCCGGCTCAAGAGACCCAGTACTTC. It encodes CASTTPAQETQYF.